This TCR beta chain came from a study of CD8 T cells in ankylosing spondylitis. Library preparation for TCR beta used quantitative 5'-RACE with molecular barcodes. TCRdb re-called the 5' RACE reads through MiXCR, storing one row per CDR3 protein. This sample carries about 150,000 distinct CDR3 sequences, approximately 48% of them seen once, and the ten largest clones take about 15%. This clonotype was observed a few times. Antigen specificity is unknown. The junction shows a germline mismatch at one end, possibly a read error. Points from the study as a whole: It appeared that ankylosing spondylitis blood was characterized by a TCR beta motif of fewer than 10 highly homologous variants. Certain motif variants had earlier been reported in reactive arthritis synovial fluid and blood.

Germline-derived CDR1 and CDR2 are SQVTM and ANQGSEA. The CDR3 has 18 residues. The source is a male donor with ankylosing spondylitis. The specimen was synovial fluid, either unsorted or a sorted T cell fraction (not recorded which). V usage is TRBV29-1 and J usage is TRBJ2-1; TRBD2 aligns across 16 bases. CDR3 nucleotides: TGCAGCGTTGAGGAGGGACTAGCGGGAGGGCCTGGTTTTGTTGAGCAGTTTTTC. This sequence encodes CSVEEGLAGGPGFVEQFF.